This TCR beta chain was captured by sequencing in a study of chemoradiotherapy in HPV16-positive cancers. Background on the study: Functional T-cell assays on two HPV16-positive patients' cells defined candidate HPV-specific clones and common TCR motifs.

The CDR3 consists of 14 residues. Germline V gene data show CDR1 as SGHDT and CDR2 as YYEEEE. Deletions cut 0 bases from V and 4 bases from J, with 10 bases between. The assay was immunoSEQ multiplex PCR, and TCRdb's table has in-frame clones only and misses some. The top ten hold around 3.5% of the sample, which has approximately 7,000 clones, around 79% seen once. The specimen was taken from a patient who underwent chemoradiotherapy. This sequence originates from a human donor with HPV-associated anogenital cancer. This sequence joins TRBV5-6 and TRBJ1-1; unclear D gene. The CDR3 nucleotides are TGTGCCAGCAGCTTGGGCTTTTCGTCCACTGAAGCTTTCTTT. This translates into CASSLGFSSTEAFF.